This note documents a single T cell receptor (beta chain) sequence. Its antigen is as yet unknown. These data are taken from a study of T cell responses to AZD1222 COVID-19 vaccine. Study-level findings and limits: Spike-specific TCR breadth and depth were elevated following two AZD1222 doses.

V was pared by 1 base and J by 3 bases, with 7 bases between. The CDR3 is 13 residues long. CDR1 LNHDA and CDR2 SQIVND come from the germline V gene (reference sequence). The analysis combined second doses at about 4 or about 12 weeks. Sequencing was performed with immunoSEQ multiplex PCR; in TCRdb, only in-frame clones are kept and a portion is missing. The data contain about 110,000 clones, 70% to 90% of them singletons. Here the sequenced sample was peripheral blood, taken 28 days after the second AZD1222 dose. V usage is TRBV19 and J usage is TRBJ2-7, with D hard to call. The TCR sequence derives from an adult who received the AZD1222 COVID-19 vaccine. The CDR3 loop is CASSIGQYYEQYF. In DNA form, the CDR3 reads TGTGCCAGTAGTATAGGACAATACTACGAGCAGTACTTC.